The clone carrying this TCR beta chain was seen more than once but under ten times. Its antigen is not identified. The CDR3 is 16 amino acids. Trimming cost V 7 bases and J 5 bases, with 23 bases left between them. Next came a second PCR, run for about 6 to 11 cycles, which used a sample-barcoded 5' primer along with a J-beta primer mix. Each CDR3 protein gets one entry after TCRdb re-called the 5' RACE reads with MiXCR. Of approximately 1,700,000 distinct CDR3 sequences in the sample, approximately 39% were seen once. This sample stems from a study of blood T cells in healthy people across ages. Staff drew around 10 milliliters of peripheral blood from each donor. Per individual sample, total RNA of at least 5.5 micrograms was extracted. Findings of the study overall: Strongly correlated with naive T cell percentage was TCR beta diversity. With age, beta diversity per million T cells declined roughly linearly, significantly by 40 to 50.

The chain joins TRBV12-3 or TRBV12-4 to TRBJ2-5; TRBD2 is a possible D gene (6 bases). The sequence came from a human donor in good health. Sequenced sample: blood. CDR3 bases: TGTGCCAGCAAACCTGGAGGACCGGGAGTTAGGGAGACCCAGTACTTC. Protein product: CASKPGGPGVRETQYF.